This TCR beta chain was recovered during a study of cytomegalovirus exposure and HLA in healthy donors. Study in general: Sequencing of 150 million to 200 million T cells in an earlier analysis found around 120 million unique TCR beta sequences.

Primers: 60 Vbeta forward and 13 Jbeta reverse. Source study methods: Among the unique TCR beta chains that a later analysis counted, about 85 million in all, around 11 million were shared. This table comes from immunoSEQ multiplex PCR, and its TCRdb copy is limited to in-frame clones, with some not included. That table supplies the V and J calls and clone size; D and trimming were determined from the DNA. The profile shows 110,000 to 150,000 clones, roughly 80% of them singletons. Details on this clone: Its specificity is unknown.

Study-wide findings and caveats: 87-base-pair reads could not separate some V segments, including TRBV6-2 and TRBV6-3.

Germline trimming cut 5 bases from V and 4 bases from J; bases unmatched to any gene: 8. The length of the CDR3 is 15 residues. Per germline, CDR1 MNHEY and CDR2 SVGAGI. This chain connects TRBV6-5 to TRBJ1-2; TRBD1 matches at 9 bases. Sequencing was carried out using PBMCs. The TCR was taken from a woman between 40 and 50 years old in good health and CMV-seropositive. The chain's CDR3 is CASSSRDRAFYGYTF. For the CDR3, the DNA is TGTGCCAGCAGTAGCCGGGACAGGGCGTTCTATGGCTACACCTTC.